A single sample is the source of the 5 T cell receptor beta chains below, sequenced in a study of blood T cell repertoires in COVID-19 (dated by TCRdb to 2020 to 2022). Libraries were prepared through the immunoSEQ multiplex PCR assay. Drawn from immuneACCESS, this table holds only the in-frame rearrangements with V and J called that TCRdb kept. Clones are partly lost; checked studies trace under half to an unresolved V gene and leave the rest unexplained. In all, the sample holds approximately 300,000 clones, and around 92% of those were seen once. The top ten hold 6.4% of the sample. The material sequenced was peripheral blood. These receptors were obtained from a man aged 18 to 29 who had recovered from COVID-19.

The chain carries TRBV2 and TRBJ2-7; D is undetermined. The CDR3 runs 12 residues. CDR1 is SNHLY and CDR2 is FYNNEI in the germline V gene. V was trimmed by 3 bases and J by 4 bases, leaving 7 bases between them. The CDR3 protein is CASSDNGYEQYF. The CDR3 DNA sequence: TGTGCCAGCAGTGATAACGGTTACGAGCAGTACTTC. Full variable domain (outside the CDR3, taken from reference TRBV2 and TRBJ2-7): EPEVTQTPSHQVTQMGQEVILRCVPISNHLYFYWYRQILGQKVEFLVSFYNNEISEKSEIFDDQFSVERPDGSNFTLKIRSTKLEDSAMYFCASSDNGYEQYFGPGTRLTVT.

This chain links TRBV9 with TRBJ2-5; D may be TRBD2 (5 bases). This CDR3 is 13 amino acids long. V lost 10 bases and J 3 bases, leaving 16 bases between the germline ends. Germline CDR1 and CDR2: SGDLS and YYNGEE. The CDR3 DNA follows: TGTGCCTCCGGCCGAGGGAGCGAAGAGACCCAGTACTTC. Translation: CASGRGSEETQYF.

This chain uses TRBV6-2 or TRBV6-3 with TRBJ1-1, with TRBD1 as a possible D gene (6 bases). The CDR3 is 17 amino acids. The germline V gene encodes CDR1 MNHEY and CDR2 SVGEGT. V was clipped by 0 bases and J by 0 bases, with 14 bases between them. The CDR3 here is CASSYSSQGTLNTEAFF. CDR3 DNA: TGTGCCAGCAGTTACTCGAGTCAGGGGACACTGAACACTGAAGCTTTCTTT.

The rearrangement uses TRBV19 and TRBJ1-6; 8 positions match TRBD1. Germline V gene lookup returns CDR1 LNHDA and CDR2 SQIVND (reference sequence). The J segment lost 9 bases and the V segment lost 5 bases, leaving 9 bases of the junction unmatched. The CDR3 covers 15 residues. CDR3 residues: CASSPRTGSSSPLHF. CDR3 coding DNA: TGTGCCAGTAGTCCCCGGACAGGGAGCAGTTCACCCCTCCACTTT. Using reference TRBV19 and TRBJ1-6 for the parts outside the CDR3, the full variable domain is DGGITQSPKYLFRKEGQNVTLSCEQNLNHDAMYWYRQDPGQGLRLIYYSQIVNDFQKGDIAEGYSVSREKKESFPLTVTSAQKNPTAFYLCASSPRTGSSSPLHFGNGTRLTVT.

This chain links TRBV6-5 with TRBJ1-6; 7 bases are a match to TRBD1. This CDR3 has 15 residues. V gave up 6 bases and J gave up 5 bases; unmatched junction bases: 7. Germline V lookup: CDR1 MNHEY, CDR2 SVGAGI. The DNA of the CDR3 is TGTGCCAGCAGCAAAACAGGGGCCAATAATTCACCCCTCCACTTT. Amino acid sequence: CASSKTGANNSPLHF.